Sequencing of this T cell receptor (beta chain) was carried out in a study of human T cells and chemical hapten exposure. Between the trimmed V and J ends, which lost 2 bases and 5 bases, there was a span of 9 bases. In germline, CDR1 is SGHTA, CDR2 FQGTGA. There are 14 residues in the CDR3. This clonotype was seen many times. Time point in this sample: patch test 1, 2 weeks after DPC sensitization. As to treatment: therapeutic diphenylcyclopropenone sensitization with weekly scalp DPC. A single record per CDR3 protein comes from TCRdb applying MiXCR to the RACE reads. The repertoire holds around 380,000 distinct CDR3 sequences, approximately 5.1% seen once, with about 2.1% in the top ten.

The chain employs TRBV7-3 and TRBJ2-2, with unresolved D. The sequencing here drew on whole blood, taken in connection with sensitization to the hapten diphenylcyclopropenone (DPC). The origin of this receptor is a woman aged 50 to 65 with alopecia areata. Some clones in this sample may be carry-over from other donors' samples. In DNA, the CDR3 is TGTGCCAGCAGCTTAGGGGTCGGGACCGGGGAGCTGTTTTTT. Its translation: CASSLGVGTGELFF.